This entry lists 8 T cell receptor beta chains sequenced from one sample in a study of Ad26.COV2.S vaccination and SARS-CoV-2 variants. This table comes from immunoSEQ multiplex PCR, and its TCRdb copy is limited to in-frame clones, with some not included. The sample yields 350,000 to 450,000 clones, 90% to 95% seen once. This sample comprised peripheral blood, obtained after recovery from COVID-19. Receptors were obtained from a human donor who had recovered from COVID-19.

In its sample, this clone was seen once. This chain connects TRBV7-8 to TRBJ1-3; D gene ambiguous. The CDR3 has 14 amino acids. The germline V gene has CDR1 SGHVS and CDR2 FQNEAQ. V was shortened by 4 bases and J by 8 bases, with 15 bases between the two germline ends. The CDR3 protein is CASSSDAIGHTIYF. CDR3 in DNA: TGTGCCAGCAGCTCTGATGCGATTGGTCACACCATATATTTT.

The chain uses TRBV19 and TRBJ2-1; TRBD2 matches at 7 bases. Germline V lookup: CDR1 LNHDA, CDR2 SQIVND (reference sequence). The CDR3 sequence is 15 residues long. J was trimmed by 7 bases and V by 1 base; bases with no gene match: 7. The CDR3 region is CASSIGGGQWNEQFF. The CDR3 coding sequence is TGTGCCAGTAGTATAGGCGGGGGTCAGTGGAATGAGCAGTTCTTC.

The chain couples TRBV15 to TRBJ1-6; 8 bases match TRBD1. CDR1 and CDR2 (germline): LNHNV, YYDKDF (reference sequence). J gave up 4 bases and V 0 bases, and 14 bases lay outside the gene matches. This CDR3 region has 20 residues. CDR3 sequence reads: CATSRDSMAPGTGYNSPLHF. CDR3 bases: TGTGCCACCAGCAGAGATAGCATGGCCCCCGGGACAGGTTATAATTCACCCCTCCACTTT.

The rearrangement joins TRBV7-9 to TRBJ2-5; tentative D call: TRBD1 (5 bases). V lost 5 bases and J lost 0, with 16 bases in between. There are 16 residues in the CDR3. Germline V gene lookup returns CDR1 SEHNR and CDR2 FQNEAQ (reference sequence). The chain's CDR3 is CASSPSGRSHQETQYF. The CDR3 region has the DNA TGTGCCAGCAGCCCATCAGGGCGGAGCCACCAAGAGACCCAGTACTTC.

This clone was detected only a few times. V is TRBV6-5 and J is TRBJ2-7; the D is unclear. Trimming removed 2 bases at V and 3 bases at J, with 14 bases between. Germline V gives CDR1 MNHEY, CDR2 SVGAGI. CDR3 length equals 15 residues. CDR3 coding DNA: TGTGCCAGCAGTTACACGAGCTACGGTGTCTACGAGCAGTACTTC. This sequence encodes CASSYTSYGVYEQYF.

This rearrangement joins TRBV20-1 to TRBJ1-1; D remains ambiguous. V lost 6 bases and J lost 1, with 6 bases in between. The germline V gene has CDR1 DFQATT and CDR2 SNEGSKA (reference sequence). This CDR3 spans 11 amino acids. In DNA form, the CDR3 reads TGCAGTGCCACGGAGAACACTGAAGCTTTCTTT. It is translated as CSATENTEAFF.

The gene calls are TRBV4-1 and TRBJ2-3, with 7 bases that match TRBD1. Germline CDR1 reads MGHRA; CDR2 reads YSYEKL. This CDR3 has 15 residues. V was clipped by 0 bases and J by 2 bases; unmatched bases: 2. The CDR3 loop is CASSQEGQYTDTQYF. The CDR3 DNA sequence: TGCGCCAGCAGCCAAGAGGGACAGTACACAGATACGCAGTATTTT.

This chain joins TRBV11-2 and TRBJ2-1; the match to TRBD2 covers 11 bases. Germline lookup yields CDR1 SGHAT and CDR2 FQNNGV. J was trimmed by 3 bases and V by 5 bases; bases with no gene match: 3. The CDR3 spans 15 residues. In nucleotides, the CDR3 is TGTGCCAGCAGCAAACTAGCGGGGGACTACAATGAGCAGTTCTTC. Translation: CASSKLAGDYNEQFF.